The next 15 T cell receptor beta chains were all read from a single sample in a study of blood T cell repertoires in COVID-19. Profiling relied on immunoSEQ multiplex PCR, and the TCRdb table lists in-frame clones only, not all of them. The sample records under 300,000 clones, around 90% being singletons. Source material: peripheral blood. Receptor source: a man aged 50-59 years with acute or convalescent COVID-19.

The chain employs TRBV10-2 and TRBJ2-7, with no clear D. The CDR3 extends over 12 amino acids. Trimming took 6 bases from V and 0 from J, leaving 6 bases between them. Germline V lookup: CDR1 WSHSY, CDR2 SAAADI. CDR3 residues: CASRADSYEQYF. CDR3 coding DNA: TGCGCCAGCAGGGCGGACTCCTACGAGCAGTACTTC.

J is TRBJ2-3 and V is TRBV5-4, with D possibly being TRBD2 (6 bases). The V gene's germline CDR1 is SGHNT and CDR2 YYREEE (reference sequence). The CDR3 has 15 residues. V was shortened by 6 bases and J by 6 bases, with 20 bases between the two germline ends. CDR3 sequence (DNA): TGTGCCAGCAACGGAGGGACGGATTCTCGGGATACGCAGTATTTT. As protein: CASNGGTDSRDTQYF.

The chain links TRBV5-6 to TRBJ2-7; possibly TRBD1 for D (6 bases). Looked up from germline, CDR1 is SGHDT and CDR2 is YYEEEE. The V end was cut by 5 bases, the J end by 1 base, with 13 bases between. This CDR3 spans 14 amino acids. This CDR3 reads CASSQTGNSYEQYF. The DNA of the CDR3 is TGTGCCAGCAGTCAAACAGGGAATTCCTACGAGCAGTACTTC.

The chain is built from TRBV10-3 and TRBJ1-2; 7 bases line up with TRBD1. With 3 bases clipped from V and 8 bases from J, the junction kept 6 bases outside the gene matches. The CDR3 loop spans 13 amino acids. The germline V gene encodes CDR1 ENHRY and CDR2 SYGVKD. CDR3 bases: TGTGCCATCAGTGATGGGCAGGGGGAGGGCTACACCTTC. It is translated as CAISDGQGEGYTF.

The CDR3 sequence: CASSEAPQGGPYEQYF. The CDR3 DNA reads TGTGCCAGCAGTGAAGCGCCACAGGGGGGGCCCTACGAGCAGTACTTC. V gene TRBV6-1 combines with J gene TRBJ2-7; tentative D call: TRBD1 (8 bases). Trimming stripped 0 bases from V and 2 bases from J, with 14 bases between. Germline V CDR1 and CDR2: MNHNS, SASEGT. The length of the CDR3 is 16 residues.

V gene TRBV3-1 (or the pseudogene TRBV3-2) combines with J gene TRBJ2-7; D is ambiguous. The germline V gene encodes CDR1 LGHDT and CDR2 YNNKEL (reference sequence). This CDR3 region has 15 residues. The V gene lost 5 bases and the J gene lost 1 base, with 15 bases spanning the gap. The CDR3 spells CASSALASSSYEQYF. DNA of the CDR3: TGTGCCAGCAGCGCACTTGCGAGTTCTTCCTACGAGCAGTACTTC.

This clone has just one count. V usage is TRBV12-3 or TRBV12-4 and J usage is TRBJ2-5; D gene unclear. V lost 6 bases, J lost 4 bases, and 12 bases lay in between. CDR3 length: 13 amino acids. CDR3 protein: CASRRRAGETQYF. CDR3 nucleotides: TGTGCCAGCAGGCGCCGAGCAGGAGAGACCCAGTACTTC.

The chain carries TRBV10-3 and TRBJ1-2; D not certain. Germline V CDR1 and CDR2: ENHRY, SYGVKD. Trimming stripped 0 bases from V and 8 bases from J, with 7 bases between. This CDR3 has 12 residues. In nucleotides, the CDR3 is TGTGCCATCAGTGAGTCGGTACACGGCTACACCTTC. It specifies CAISESVHGYTF.

The V gene is TRBV11-3, the J gene TRBJ2-7; a possible D gene is TRBD1 (5 bases). Germline V gives CDR1 SGHNT, CDR2 YENEEA. Trimming shortened V by 0 bases and J by 5 bases, and 8 bases separated the two germline ends. The CDR3 length is 13 residues. The CDR3 sequence is CASSLDSRDEQYF. The CDR3 nucleotides read TGTGCCAGCAGCTTAGATTCCAGGGACGAGCAGTACTTC.

The sample holds one count of this clone. This rearrangement joins TRBV5-1 to TRBJ2-1; 7 nucleotides line up with TRBD1. J lost 6 bases, V lost 6 bases, and 9 bases had no gene match. Looked up from germline, CDR1 is SGHRS and CDR2 is YFSETQ. The CDR3 runs 14 residues. The chain's CDR3 is CASKAGTAINEQFF. CDR3 DNA sequence: TGCGCCAGCAAAGCCGGGACAGCAATCAATGAGCAGTTCTTC. The full variable domain, in which reference TRBV5-1 and TRBJ2-1 provide the parts outside the CDR3, is KAGVTQTPRYLIKTRGQQVTLSCSPISGHRSVSWYQQTPGQGLQFLFEYFSETQRNKGNFPGRFSGRQFSNSRSEMNVSTLELGDSALYLCASKAGTAINEQFFGPGTRLTVL.

J is TRBJ1-5 and V is TRBV6-5; TRBD1 agrees at 9 bases. The CDR3 spans 15 residues. The junction had 7 bases not matched to a gene; V was cut back by 4 bases and J by 6 bases. Per the germline V gene, CDR1 is MNHEY and CDR2 is SVGAGI. The CDR3 is CASSSTGTGIQPQHF. In nucleotides, the CDR3 is TGTGCCAGCAGTTCCACCGGGACAGGGATTCAGCCCCAGCATTTT.

This clone came up a few times. V usage is TRBV4-1 and J usage is TRBJ1-1; D is ambiguous. V was cut by 4 bases and J by 0 bases, with 12 bases left in between. The CDR3 is 15 residues long. Germline-derived CDR1 and CDR2 are MGHRA and YSYEKL. The CDR3, as DNA: TGCGCCAGCAGCCCACATATCCCTCTGAACACTGAAGCTTTCTTT. It codes for CASSPHIPLNTEAFF.

The rearrangement uses TRBV7-6 and TRBJ2-1; 12 bases align to TRBD2. V was clipped by 5 bases and J by 2 bases; unmatched bases: 10. CDR1 and CDR2 from the germline V gene are SGHVS and FNYEAQ. There are 18 residues in the CDR3. DNA for the CDR3: TGTGCCAGCAGCGTACGTGGACTAGCGGGGACCACCTACAATGAGCAGTTCTTC. Protein sequence: CASSVRGLAGTTYNEQFF.

The J gene is TRBJ1-3, the V gene TRBV6-2 or TRBV6-3; 7 bases match TRBD1. This CDR3 is built from 17 residues. The trim removed 4 bases at V and 4 bases at J, leaving 13 bases unmatched. CDR1 and CDR2 (germline): MNHEY, SVGEGT. CDR3 loop: CASSLTIGQAQGNTIYF. DNA for the CDR3: TGTGCCAGCAGTTTAACCATAGGACAGGCGCAAGGAAACACCATATATTTT.

This chain uses TRBV7-8 with TRBJ2-7; TRBD2 matches 8 bases. V lost 5 bases to trimming and J lost 6 bases; unmatched junction nucleotides: 21. Germline CDR1 and CDR2: SGHVS and FQNEAQ. CDR3 length equals 18 residues. In nucleotides, the CDR3 is TGTGCCAGCAGCCCCGCCTCATTGGTAGCGGGGAGATCAGGCGAGCAGTACTTC. This sequence encodes CASSPASLVAGRSGEQYF. The whole variable domain, filled in from reference TRBV7-8 and TRBJ2-7, reads GAGVSQSPRYKVAKRGQDVALRCDPISGHVSLFWYQQALGQGPEFLTYFQNEAQLDKSGLPSDRFFAERPEGSVSTLKIQRTQQEDSAVYLCASSPASLVAGRSGEQYFGPGTRLTVT.